This T cell receptor (beta chain) derives from a study of T-cell memory formation after mild COVID-19. Findings and caveats of the study: In pre-infection memory, a portion of responding clones appeared, which suggested that cross-reactive memory joined. CD4/CD8 balance held among clones contracting day 15 to 85, and later expanders leaned CD4+.

Points on this clonotype: What it recognizes is unknown.

Germline lookup yields CDR1 MNHNY and CDR2 SVGAGI (reference sequence). There are 11 residues in the CDR3. V was cut by 6 bases and J by 5 bases, with 7 bases left in between. Barcoded TCR alpha and TCR beta cDNA libraries with UMIs came from 5'RACE using constant-segment primers. TCRdb itself ran the 5' RACE reads through MiXCR, one entry per CDR3 protein. This sample has 470,000 or so distinct CDR3 sequences; around 19% occur once, and the top ten carry approximately 8.4%. The sample comprised PBMCs or a T cell subset sorted from them (not recorded which). The chain links TRBV6-6 to TRBJ1-1; D is possibly TRBD1 (5 bases). This clonotype was sampled from an adult woman who had mild COVID-19 (a few samples of this study predate the infection). Cell type and time point are not known. CDR3 residues: CASRWGTEAFF. CDR3 bases: TGTGCCAGCAGGTGGGGGACTGAAGCTTTCTTT.